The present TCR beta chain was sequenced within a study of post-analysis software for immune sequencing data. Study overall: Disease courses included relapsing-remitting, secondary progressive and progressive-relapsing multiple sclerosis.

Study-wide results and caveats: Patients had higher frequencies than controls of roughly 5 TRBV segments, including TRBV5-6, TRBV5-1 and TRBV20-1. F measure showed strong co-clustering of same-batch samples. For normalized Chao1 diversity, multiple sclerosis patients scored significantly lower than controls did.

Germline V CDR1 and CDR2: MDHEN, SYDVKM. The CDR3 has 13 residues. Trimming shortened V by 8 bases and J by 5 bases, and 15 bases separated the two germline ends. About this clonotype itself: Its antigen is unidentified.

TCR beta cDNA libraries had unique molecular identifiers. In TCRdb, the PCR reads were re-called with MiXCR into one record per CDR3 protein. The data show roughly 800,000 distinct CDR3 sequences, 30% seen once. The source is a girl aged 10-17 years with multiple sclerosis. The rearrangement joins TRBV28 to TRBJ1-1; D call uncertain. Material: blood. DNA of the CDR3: TGTGCCAGCGACACCGCCGGTTGGACTGAAGCTTTCTTT. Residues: CASDTAGWTEAFF.